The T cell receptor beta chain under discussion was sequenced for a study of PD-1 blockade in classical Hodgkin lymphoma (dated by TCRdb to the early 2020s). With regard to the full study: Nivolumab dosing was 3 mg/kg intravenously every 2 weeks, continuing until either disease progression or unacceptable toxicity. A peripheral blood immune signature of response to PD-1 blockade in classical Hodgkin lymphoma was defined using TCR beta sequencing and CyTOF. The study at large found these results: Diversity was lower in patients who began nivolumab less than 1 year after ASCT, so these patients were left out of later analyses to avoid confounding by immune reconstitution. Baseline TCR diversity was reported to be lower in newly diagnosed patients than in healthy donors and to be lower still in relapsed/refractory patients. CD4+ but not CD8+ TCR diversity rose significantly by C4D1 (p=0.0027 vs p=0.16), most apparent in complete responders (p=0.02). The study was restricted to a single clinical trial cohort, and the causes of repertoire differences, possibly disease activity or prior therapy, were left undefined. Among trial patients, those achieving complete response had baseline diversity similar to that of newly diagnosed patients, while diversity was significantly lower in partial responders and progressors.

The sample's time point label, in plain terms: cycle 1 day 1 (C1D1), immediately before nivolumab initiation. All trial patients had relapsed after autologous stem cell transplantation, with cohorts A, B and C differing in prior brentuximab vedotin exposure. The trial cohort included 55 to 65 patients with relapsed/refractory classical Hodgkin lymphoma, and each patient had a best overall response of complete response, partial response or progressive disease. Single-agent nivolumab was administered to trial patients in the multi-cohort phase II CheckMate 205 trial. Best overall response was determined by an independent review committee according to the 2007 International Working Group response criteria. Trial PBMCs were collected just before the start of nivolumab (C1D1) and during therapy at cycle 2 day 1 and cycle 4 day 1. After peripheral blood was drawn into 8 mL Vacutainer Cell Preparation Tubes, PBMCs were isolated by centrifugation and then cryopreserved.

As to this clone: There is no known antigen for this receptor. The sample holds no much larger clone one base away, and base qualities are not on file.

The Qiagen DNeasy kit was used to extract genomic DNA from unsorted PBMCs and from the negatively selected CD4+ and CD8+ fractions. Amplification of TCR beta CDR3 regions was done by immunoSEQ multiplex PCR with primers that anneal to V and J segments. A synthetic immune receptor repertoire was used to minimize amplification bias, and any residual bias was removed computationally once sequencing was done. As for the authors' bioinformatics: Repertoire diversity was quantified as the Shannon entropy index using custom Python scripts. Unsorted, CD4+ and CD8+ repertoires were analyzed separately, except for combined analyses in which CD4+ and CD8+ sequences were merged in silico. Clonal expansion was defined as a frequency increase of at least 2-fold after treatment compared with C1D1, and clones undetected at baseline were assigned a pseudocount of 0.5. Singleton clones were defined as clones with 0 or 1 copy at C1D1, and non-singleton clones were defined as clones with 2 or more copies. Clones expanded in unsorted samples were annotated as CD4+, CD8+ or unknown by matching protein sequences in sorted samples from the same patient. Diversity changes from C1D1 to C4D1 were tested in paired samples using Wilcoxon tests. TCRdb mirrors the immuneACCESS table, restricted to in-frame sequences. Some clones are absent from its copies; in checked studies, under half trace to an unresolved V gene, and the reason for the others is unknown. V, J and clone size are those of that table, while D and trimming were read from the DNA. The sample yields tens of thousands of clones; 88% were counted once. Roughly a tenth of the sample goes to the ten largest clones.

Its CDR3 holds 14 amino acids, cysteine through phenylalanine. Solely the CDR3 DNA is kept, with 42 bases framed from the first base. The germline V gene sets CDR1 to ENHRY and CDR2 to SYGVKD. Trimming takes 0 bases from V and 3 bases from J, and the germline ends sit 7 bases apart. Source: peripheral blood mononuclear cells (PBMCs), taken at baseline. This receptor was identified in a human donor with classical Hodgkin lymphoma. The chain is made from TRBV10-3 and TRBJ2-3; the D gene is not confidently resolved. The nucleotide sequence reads TGTGCCATCAGTGAGTCAGGGTTGACAGATACGCAGTATTTT. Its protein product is CAISESGLTDTQYF.